This T cell receptor (beta chain) was captured by sequencing in a study of cytomegalovirus exposure and HLA in healthy donors. About the research overall: Out of a few hundred genotyped donors, about 76% belonged to the Caucasian-associated ancestry cluster.

Details on this clone: The antigen remains undetermined.

The PCR contained 60 Vbeta and 13 Jbeta primers. Sequencing used immunoSEQ multiplex PCR; TCRdb keeps in-frame clones, though not all of them. Of over 200,000 clones in the sample, 85% to 90% were seen once. The study, taken as a whole, reports: Across HLA loci, a later analysis found differing TCR association rates, with DRB1 most and HLA-C fewest. The study put roughly 160 TCR beta chains on its list as cytomegalovirus-associated. Earlier results showed most TCR beta V segments being productive about 87% or about 30% of the time.

CDR1 WNHNN and CDR2 SYGVQD come from the germline V gene (reference sequence). Deletions cut 2 bases from V and 3 bases from J, with 8 bases between. This CDR3 has 13 amino acids. V gene TRBV10-1 combines with J gene TRBJ2-7; D is unresolved. The TCR was taken from a woman aged 18-29 years in good health and CMV-seronegative. The sample consisted of PBMCs. CDR3 protein: CASSETVNYEQYF. CDR3 bases: TGCGCCAGCAGTGAGACAGTAAACTACGAGCAGTACTTC.